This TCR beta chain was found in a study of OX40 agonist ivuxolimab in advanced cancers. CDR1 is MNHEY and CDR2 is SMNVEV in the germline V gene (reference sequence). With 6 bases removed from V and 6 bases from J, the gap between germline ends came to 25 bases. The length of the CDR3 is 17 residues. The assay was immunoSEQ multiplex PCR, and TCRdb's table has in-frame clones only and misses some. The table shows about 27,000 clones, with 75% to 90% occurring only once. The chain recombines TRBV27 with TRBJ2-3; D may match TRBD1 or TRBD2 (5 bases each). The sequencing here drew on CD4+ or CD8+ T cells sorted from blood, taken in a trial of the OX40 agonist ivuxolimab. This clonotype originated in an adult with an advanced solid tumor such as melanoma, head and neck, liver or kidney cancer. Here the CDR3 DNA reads TGTGCCAGCAGAAACACCGAAGTTTTCATTGAGGGGGATACGCAGTATTTT. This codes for CASRNTEVFIEGDTQYF.